A single sample is the source of the 7 T cell receptor beta chains below, sequenced in a study of PD-1 blockade in mismatch repair-deficient tumors. TCRdb's copy holds only in-frame clones and misses some; the assay was immunoSEQ multiplex PCR. The data hold some 120,000 clones, with about 85% observed a single time. The sample here was peripheral blood, taken 44 weeks after starting pembrolizumab. These receptors were collected from an adult with mismatch repair-deficient cancer.

V is TRBV5-4 and J is TRBJ2-1; a possible D gene is TRBD2 (6 bases). With 4 bases removed from V and 3 bases from J, the gap between germline ends came to 14 bases. CDR1 is SGHNT and CDR2 is YYREEE in the germline V gene (reference sequence). The CDR3 has 15 residues. The DNA for the CDR3 is TGTGCCAGCAGCGGCACCGGGACTCTCTACAATGAGCAGTTCTTC. It encodes CASSGTGTLYNEQFF.

The CDR3 is CASTKDASSSYNEQFF. Written as DNA, the CDR3 is TGTGCCAGCACAAAGGACGCCTCGAGCTCCTACAATGAGCAGTTCTTC. The chain has TRBV7-6 and TRBJ2-1; no clear D gene. V lost 7 bases to trimming and J lost 0 bases, with 16 bases between them. The CDR3 totals 16 residues. Germline V gives CDR1 SGHVS, CDR2 FNYEAQ.

The chain combines TRBV27 with TRBJ2-5, with D unclear. The J call is doubtful: the DNA matches TRBJ2-7 better. Germline CDR1 and CDR2: MNHEY and SMNVEV (reference sequence). The CDR3 is made up of 14 amino acids. In DNA form, the CDR3 reads TGTGCCAGCAGTTTAGGCAGAGCTAACTACGAGCAGTACTTC. It translates to CASSLGRANYEQYF.

This chain connects TRBV5-6 to TRBJ2-5, with TRBD1 as a possible D gene (5 bases). Trimming took off 0 bases at V and 1 base at J, with 13 bases between the two ends. This CDR3 is built from 16 residues. Germline lookup yields CDR1 SGHDT and CDR2 YYEEEE. The CDR3 region has the DNA TGTGCCAGCAGCTTGGTGGTTGACAGCCGCCAAGAGACCCAGTACTTC. This encodes CASSLVVDSRQETQYF.

This chain joins TRBV6-5 and TRBJ1-1; unclear D gene. Germline V gene sequence: CDR1 MNHEY, CDR2 SVGAGI. This CDR3 spans 13 amino acids. With 2 bases removed from V and 1 base from J, the gap between germline ends came to 5 bases. CDR3 loop: CASSYQENTEAFF. The CDR3 bases are TGTGCCAGCAGTTACCAGGAGAACACTGAAGCTTTCTTT.

This chain's CDR3 is CASSLVGGNEQYF. The CDR3 nucleotides are TGTGCCAGCAGCTTGGTGGGGGGGAACGAGCAGTACTTC. The gene calls are TRBV5-5 and TRBJ2-7; 7 bases align to TRBD2. The CDR3 contains 13 residues. The germline gives CDR1 SGHKS, CDR2 YYEKEE (reference sequence). After removal of 0 bases from V and 5 bases from J, the junction contained 2 bases not matched to a gene.

This clone showed up just once. The chain has TRBV5-4 and TRBJ2-7, with TRBD2 matching over 12 bases. Germline CDR1 is SGHNT and CDR2 is YYREEE (reference sequence). The CDR3 consists of 16 residues. Trimming took 4 bases from V and 0 from J; bases not matched to a gene: 5. In DNA form, the CDR3 reads TGTGCCAGCAGCCCTCCGACTAGCGGGGGCTCCTACGAGCAGTACTTC. Amino acids: CASSPPTSGGSYEQYF.